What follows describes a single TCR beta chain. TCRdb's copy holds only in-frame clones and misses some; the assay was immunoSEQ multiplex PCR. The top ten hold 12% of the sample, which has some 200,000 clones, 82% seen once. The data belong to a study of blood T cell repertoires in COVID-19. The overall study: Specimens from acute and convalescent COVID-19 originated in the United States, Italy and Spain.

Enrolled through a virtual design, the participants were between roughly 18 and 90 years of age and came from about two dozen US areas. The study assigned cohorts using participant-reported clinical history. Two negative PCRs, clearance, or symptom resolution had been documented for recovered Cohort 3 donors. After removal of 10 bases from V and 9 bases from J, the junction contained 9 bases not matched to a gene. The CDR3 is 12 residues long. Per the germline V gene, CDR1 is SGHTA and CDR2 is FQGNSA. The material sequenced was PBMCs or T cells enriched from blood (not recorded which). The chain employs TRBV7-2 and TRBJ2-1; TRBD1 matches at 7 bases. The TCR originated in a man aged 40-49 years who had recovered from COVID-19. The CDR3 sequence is CATDRARGEQFF. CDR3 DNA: TGTGCCACCGACAGGGCACGGGGTGAGCAGTTCTTC.